Ten or more counts support the clone carrying this TCR beta chain. Its antigen is undetermined. The record originates from a study of T cells in Graves' hyperthyroidism and ophthalmopathy. Study outcomes and limitations: In the blood, most expanded thyroid clonotypes above 0.001 appeared as well.

Researchers amplified the TCR beta CDR3 regions from RNA transcripts. The TCR CDR3 was amplified in a first-round RT-PCR using the HTBI primer set. TCRdb re-derived calls from the multiplex PCR reads in MiXCR, one entry per CDR3 protein. The sample holds some 580,000 distinct CDR3 sequences; roughly 15% are singletons and the top ten take less than 3.5%. Disease lasting under 3 months, a NOSPECS grade of at least 4, and a Clinical Activity Score of at least 3 were features of the ophthalmopathy patients. Thyroid ultrasound and orbital computed tomography, with clinical symptoms and serum thyroxine and TRAb, informed diagnoses. The germline gives CDR1 MDHEN, CDR2 SYDVKM. The CDR3 has 17 residues. The V gene end was trimmed by 8 bases and the J gene end by 5 bases; junction bases not matched to a gene: 19.

The sequenced sample consisted of blood. The rearrangement links TRBV28 to TRBJ2-5, with 8 nucleotides matching TRBD1. The TCR sequence derives from a woman between 35 and 50 years old with Graves' ophthalmopathy. CDR3 DNA sequence: TGTGCCAGCCGCAAGTCCTTAACAGGGGGGTTAGTGGAGACCCAGTACTTC. Protein product: CASRKSLTGGLVETQYF.